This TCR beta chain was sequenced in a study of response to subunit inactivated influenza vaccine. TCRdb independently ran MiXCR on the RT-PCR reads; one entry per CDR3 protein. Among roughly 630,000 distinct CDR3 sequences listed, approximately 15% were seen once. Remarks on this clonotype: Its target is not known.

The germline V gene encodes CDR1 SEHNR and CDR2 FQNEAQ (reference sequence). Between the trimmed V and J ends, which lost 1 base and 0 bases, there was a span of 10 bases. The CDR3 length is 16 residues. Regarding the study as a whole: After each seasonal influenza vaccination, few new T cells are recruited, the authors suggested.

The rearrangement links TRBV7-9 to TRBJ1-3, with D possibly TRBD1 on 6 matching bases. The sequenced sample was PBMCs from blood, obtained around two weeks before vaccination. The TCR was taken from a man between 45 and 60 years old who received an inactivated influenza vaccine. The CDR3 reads CASSLGQADSGNTIYF. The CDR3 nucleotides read TGTGCCAGCAGCTTAGGACAGGCCGACTCTGGAAACACCATATATTTT.